This record concerns one T cell receptor beta chain sequence. TCRdb's copy holds only in-frame clones and misses some; the assay was immunoSEQ multiplex PCR. There are roughly 200,000 clones in the sample; less than 80% occur only once, and approximately 12% lies in the top ten. This sample was included in a study of blood T cell repertoires in COVID-19. Study details: Sample material is recorded as cDNA or gDNA derived from T cells, B-cell-depleted T cells, or PBMCs.

With 5 bases removed from V and 1 base from J, the gap between germline ends came to 15 bases. The CDR3 runs to 16 residues. Looked up from germline, CDR1 is SGHAT and CDR2 is FQNNGV. V is TRBV11-2 and J is TRBJ2-1; D not certain. Sequencing input: peripheral blood. The TCR sequence derives from a man aged 45-60 years who had recovered from COVID-19. The CDR3: CASSRVWAQSYNEQFF. The CDR3, as DNA: TGTGCCAGCAGCCGAGTTTGGGCCCAGTCCTACAATGAGCAGTTCTTC.